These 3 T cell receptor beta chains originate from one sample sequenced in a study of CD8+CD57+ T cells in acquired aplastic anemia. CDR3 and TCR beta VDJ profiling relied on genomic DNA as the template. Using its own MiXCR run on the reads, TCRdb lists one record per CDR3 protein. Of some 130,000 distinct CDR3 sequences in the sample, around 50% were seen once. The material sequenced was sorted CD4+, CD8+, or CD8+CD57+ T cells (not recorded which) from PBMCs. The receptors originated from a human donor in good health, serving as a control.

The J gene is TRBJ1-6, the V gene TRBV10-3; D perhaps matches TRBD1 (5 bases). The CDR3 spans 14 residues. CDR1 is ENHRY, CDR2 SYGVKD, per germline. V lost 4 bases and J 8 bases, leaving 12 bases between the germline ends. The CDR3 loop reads CAISVGDLYSPLHF. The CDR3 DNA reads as TGTGCCATCAGTGTTGGGGACCTTTATTCACCCCTCCACTTT.

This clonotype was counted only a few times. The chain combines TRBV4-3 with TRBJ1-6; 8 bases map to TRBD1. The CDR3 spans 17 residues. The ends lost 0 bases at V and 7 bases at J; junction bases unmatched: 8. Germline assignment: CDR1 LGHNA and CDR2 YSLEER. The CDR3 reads CASSQDQGAHMNSPLHF. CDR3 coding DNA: TGCGCCAGCAGCCAAGATCAGGGGGCGCACATGAATTCACCCCTCCACTTT.

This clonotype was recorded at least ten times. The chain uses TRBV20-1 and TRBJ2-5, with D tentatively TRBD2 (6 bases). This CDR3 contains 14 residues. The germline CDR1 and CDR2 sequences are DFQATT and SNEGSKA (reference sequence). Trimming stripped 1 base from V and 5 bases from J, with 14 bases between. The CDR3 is CSARGKGLSETQYF. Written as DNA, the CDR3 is TGCAGTGCTAGAGGGAAGGGACTCTCCGAGACCCAGTACTTC.